This T cell receptor beta chain was profiled in a study of shared clonotypes between healthy human individuals. Study findings and constraints: The diversity represented, both genetic and in exposure history, was limited by few donors.

Only a few counts were recorded for this clone. No antigen is known for it. The length of the CDR3 is 16 residues. The germline V gene encodes CDR1 ENHRY and CDR2 SYGVKD. Trimming stripped 3 bases from V and 7 bases from J, with 18 bases between. Those who donated were healthy HIV-negative adults, with no recent acute infections or vaccinations reported. Both subsets, CD45RA+ naive and CD45RA-negative memory, were split from the CD4+ cells. Sequencing was performed with immunoSEQ multiplex PCR; in TCRdb, only in-frame clones are kept and a portion is missing. The sample has about 960,000 clones, around three quarters seen once; the top ten hold approximately 1.5%.

The material sequenced was memory CD4+ T cells sorted from blood. Specified subset: CD45RA-negative fraction. The chain has TRBV10-3 and TRBJ1-4; no clear D gene. This clonotype was obtained from a man younger than 30 in good health. The DNA of the CDR3 is TGTGCCATCAGTGAACTGGCCCCGGCCTCAGGTGAAAAACTGTTTTTT. Its protein is CAISELAPASGEKLFF.